This TCR beta chain originates from a study of blood T cells in healthy people across ages. With a J-beta primer mix and a sample-barcoded 5' primer, a second PCR ran 7 to 11 cycles. No fewer than 2.5 million CDR3-containing paired-end reads came from each sample. One entry per CDR3 protein results from TCRdb running MiXCR on the 5' RACE reads. The table has 1.5 million or so distinct CDR3 sequences, around two fifths seen once. Looked up from germline, CDR1 is MGHRA and CDR2 is YSYEKL. The CDR3 loop spans 16 amino acids. Trimming stripped 8 bases from V and 6 bases from J, with 23 bases between. This clonotype was recorded at least ten times.

The sequencing sample was made of blood. The receptor's source is a woman under 30 in good health. The V and J genes are TRBV4-1 and TRBJ2-1, with D tentatively TRBD1 or TRBD2 (5 bases each). CDR3 DNA sequence: TGCGCCAGCTGCCTGATCGCGACAGCGGCAACCAATGAGCAGTTCTTC. It is translated as CASCLIATAATNEQFF.